This T cell receptor beta chain was obtained from a study of blood T cell repertoires in COVID-19. Here immunoSEQ multiplex PCR was the method, and the copy in TCRdb shows in-frame clones only, minus some. The sample has hundreds of thousands of clones, about nine tenths seen once. The germline gives CDR1 LNHDA, CDR2 SQIVND (reference sequence). This CDR3 comprises 13 residues. Unmatched junction bases numbered 9, after V lost 8 bases and J lost 9 bases. The clonotype originates from a woman aged 25 to 39 with acute COVID-19. The material sequenced was PBMCs or T cells enriched from blood (not recorded which). The V gene is TRBV19, the J gene TRBJ2-1, with 8 positions matching TRBD1. The CDR3 loop reads CASSGGPMVEQFF. CDR3 in DNA: TGTGCCAGTTCAGGGGGCCCGATGGTTGAGCAGTTCTTC.